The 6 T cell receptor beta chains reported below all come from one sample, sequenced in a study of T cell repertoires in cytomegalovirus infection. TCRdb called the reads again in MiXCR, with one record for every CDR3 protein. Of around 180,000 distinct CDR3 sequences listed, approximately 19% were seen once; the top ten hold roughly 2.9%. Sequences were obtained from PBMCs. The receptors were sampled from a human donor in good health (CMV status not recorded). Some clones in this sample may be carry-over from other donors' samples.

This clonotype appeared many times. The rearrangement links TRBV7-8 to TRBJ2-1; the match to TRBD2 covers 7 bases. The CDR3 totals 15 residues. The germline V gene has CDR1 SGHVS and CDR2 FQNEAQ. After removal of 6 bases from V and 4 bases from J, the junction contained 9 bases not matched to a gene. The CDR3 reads CASRTAGLLYNEQFF. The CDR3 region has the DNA TGTGCCAGCAGAACTGCGGGACTACTATACAATGAGCAGTTCTTC.

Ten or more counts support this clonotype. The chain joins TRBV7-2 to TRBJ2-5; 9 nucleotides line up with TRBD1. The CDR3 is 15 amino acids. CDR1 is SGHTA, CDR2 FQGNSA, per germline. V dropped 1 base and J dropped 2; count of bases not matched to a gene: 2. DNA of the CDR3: TGTGCCAGCAGCTTAGTAGGGACAGGGCAAGAGACCCAGTACTTC. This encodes CASSLVGTGQETQYF.

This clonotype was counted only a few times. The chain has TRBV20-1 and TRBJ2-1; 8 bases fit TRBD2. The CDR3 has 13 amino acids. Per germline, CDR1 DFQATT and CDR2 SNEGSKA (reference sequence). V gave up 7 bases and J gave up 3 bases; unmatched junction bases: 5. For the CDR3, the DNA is TGCAGTGGACGTAGCGGGGACTACAATGAGCAGTTCTTC. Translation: CSGRSGDYNEQFF.

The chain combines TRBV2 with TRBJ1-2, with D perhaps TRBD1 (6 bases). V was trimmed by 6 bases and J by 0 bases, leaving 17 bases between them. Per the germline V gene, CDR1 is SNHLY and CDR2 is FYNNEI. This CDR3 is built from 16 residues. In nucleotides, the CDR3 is TGTGCCAGCAGAAGGGACACCAATCTGGCTAACTATGGCTACACCTTC. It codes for CASRRDTNLANYGYTF.

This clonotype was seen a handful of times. CDR3 residues: CASSLERSLQETQYF. CDR3 nucleotides: TGTGCCAGCAGCTTGGAGCGGTCCCTACAAGAGACCCAGTACTTC. The V gene is TRBV5-4, the J gene TRBJ2-5, with D maybe TRBD2 (5 bases). Germline loops: CDR1 SGHNT, CDR2 YYREEE (reference sequence). CDR3 length: 15 residues. Trimming took 0 bases from V and 2 from J, leaving 11 bases between them.

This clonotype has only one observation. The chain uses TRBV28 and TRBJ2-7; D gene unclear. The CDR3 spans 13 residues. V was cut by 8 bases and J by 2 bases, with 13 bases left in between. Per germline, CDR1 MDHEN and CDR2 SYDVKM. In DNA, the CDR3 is TGTGCCAGCTCGCCGCGCTACGCCTACGAGCAGTACTTC. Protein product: CASSPRYAYEQYF.